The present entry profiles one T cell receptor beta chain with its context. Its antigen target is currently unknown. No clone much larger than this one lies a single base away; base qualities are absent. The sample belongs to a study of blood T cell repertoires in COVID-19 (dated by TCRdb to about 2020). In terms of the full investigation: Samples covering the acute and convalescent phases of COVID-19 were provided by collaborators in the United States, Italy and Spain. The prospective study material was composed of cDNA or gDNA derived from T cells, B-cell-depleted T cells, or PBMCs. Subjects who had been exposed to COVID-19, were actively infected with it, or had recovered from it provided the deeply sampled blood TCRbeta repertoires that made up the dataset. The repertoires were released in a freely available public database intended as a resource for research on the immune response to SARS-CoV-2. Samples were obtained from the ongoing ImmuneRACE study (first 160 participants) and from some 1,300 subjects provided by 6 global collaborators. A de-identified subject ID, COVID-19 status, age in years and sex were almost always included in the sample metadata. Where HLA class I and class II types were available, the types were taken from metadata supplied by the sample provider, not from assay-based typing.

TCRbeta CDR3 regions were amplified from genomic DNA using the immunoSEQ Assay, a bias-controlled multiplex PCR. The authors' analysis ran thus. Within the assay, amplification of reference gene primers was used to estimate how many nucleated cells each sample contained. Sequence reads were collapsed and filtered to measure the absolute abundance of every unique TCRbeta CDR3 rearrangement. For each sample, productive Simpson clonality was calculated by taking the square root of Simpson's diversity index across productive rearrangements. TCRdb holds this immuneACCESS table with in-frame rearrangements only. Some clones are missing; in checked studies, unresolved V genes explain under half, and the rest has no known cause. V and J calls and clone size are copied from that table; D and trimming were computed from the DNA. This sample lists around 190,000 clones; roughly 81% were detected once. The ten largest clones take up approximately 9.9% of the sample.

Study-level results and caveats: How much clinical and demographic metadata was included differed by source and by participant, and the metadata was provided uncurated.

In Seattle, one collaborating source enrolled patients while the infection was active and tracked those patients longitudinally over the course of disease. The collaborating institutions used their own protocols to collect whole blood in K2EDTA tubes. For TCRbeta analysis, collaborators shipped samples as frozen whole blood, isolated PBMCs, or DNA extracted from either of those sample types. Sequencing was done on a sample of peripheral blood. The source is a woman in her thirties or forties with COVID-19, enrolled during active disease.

The sequence in DNA is TGTGCCAGCCATGGATCGAGCGGGAACTACGAGCAGTACTTC. The resulting protein is CASHGSSGNYEQYF. The chain couples TRBV2 to TRBJ2-7; 7 of the junction bases match TRBD2. Spanning cysteine to phenylalanine, the CDR3 consists of 14 amino acids. Only the CDR3 DNA is retained, 42 bases long and in frame from the first base. The germline V gene encodes CDR1 SNHLY and CDR2 FYNNEI. Compared with germline, V lacks 8 bases and J lacks 3 bases; bases without a gene match: 10.